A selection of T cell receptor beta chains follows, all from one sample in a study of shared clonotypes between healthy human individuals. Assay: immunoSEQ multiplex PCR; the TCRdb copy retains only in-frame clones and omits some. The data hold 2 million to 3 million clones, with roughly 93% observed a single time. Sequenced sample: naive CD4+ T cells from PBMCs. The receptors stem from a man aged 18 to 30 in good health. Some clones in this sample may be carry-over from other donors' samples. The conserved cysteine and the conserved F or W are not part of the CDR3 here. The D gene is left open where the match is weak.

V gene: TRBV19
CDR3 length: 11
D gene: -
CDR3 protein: ASSMRGLETQY

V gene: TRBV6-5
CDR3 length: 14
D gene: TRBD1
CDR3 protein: ASSYGTGTASYEQY

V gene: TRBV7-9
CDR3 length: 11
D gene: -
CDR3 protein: ASSRNIQETQY

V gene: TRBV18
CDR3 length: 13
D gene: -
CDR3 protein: ASSQSVSSYNEQF

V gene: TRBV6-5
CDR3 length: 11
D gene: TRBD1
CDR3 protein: ASSYGTGAPLH

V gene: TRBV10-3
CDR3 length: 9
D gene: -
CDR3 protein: AISGLYEQF

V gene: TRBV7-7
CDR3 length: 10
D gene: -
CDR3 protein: ASGGGPETQY

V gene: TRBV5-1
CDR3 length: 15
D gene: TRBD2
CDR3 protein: ASSFSAGGPYSYEQY

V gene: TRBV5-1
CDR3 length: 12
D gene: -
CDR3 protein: ASSFTGITNEQY

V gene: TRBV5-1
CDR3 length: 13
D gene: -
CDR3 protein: ASSTVGRTLNEQY

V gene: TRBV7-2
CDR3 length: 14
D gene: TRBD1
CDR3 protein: ASSLAQGWNTGELF

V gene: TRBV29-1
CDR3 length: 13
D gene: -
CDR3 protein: SPNGLGGSTDTQY

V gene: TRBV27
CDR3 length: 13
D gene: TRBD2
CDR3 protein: ASSLGRGATYEQY

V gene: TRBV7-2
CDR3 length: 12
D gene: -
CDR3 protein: ASSRGGAGDTQY

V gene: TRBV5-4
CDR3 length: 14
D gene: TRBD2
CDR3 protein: ASSSTATSGAYEQY

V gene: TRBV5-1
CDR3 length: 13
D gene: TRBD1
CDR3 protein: ASSSGQGNTGELF

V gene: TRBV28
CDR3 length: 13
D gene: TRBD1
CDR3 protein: ASSPTSDRNYEQY

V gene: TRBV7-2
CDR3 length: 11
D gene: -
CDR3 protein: ASSFTLTGELF

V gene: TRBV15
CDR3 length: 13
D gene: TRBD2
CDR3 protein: ATRIGTSANYEQY

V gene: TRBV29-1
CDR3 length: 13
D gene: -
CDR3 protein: SVGFRLASYNEQF

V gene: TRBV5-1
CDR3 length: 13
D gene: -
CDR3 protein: ASSPGAGSSYEQY

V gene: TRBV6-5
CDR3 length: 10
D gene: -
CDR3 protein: ASSGSDGGQY

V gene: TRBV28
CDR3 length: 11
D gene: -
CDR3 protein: ASSLGSNYGYT

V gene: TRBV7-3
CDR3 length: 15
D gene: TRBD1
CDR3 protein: ASSLGPPRGLWETQY

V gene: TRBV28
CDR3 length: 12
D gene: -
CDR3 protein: ASSSRRTAGELF

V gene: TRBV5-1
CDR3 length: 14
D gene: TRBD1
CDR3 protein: ASSLSTGQALIEAF

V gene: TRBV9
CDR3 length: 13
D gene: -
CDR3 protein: ASSVGAGSGQPQH

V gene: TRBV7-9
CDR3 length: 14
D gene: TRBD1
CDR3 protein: ASSKITGADGYGYT

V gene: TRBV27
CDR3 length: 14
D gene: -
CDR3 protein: ASSYRGVRLNTEAF

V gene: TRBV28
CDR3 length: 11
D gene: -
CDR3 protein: ASSAPRYNEQF

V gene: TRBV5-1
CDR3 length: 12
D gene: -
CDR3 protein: ASSSQPGGAEAF

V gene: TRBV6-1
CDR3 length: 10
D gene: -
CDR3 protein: ASSEYYSPLH

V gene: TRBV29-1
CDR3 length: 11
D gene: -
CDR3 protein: SVSGLLKETQY

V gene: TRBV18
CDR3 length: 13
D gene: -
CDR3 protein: ASSPPQGRDTEAF

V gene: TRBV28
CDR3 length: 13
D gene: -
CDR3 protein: ASSFRAVLSYEQY

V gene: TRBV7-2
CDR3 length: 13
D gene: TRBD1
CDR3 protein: ASRSQQGAANVLT

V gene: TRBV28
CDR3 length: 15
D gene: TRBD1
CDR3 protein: ASSLTPDRFVFQPQH

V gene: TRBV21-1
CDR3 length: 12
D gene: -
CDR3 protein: ASNLQGGLETQY

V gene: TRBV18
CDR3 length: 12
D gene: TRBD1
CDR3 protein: ASSLTGLDQPQH

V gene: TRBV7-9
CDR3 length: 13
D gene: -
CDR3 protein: ASSFLSGAKNIQY

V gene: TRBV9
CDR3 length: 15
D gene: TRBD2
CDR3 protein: ASSVYSPREGTGELF

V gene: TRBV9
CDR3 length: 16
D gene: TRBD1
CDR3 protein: ASSSPAQGAGEFTEAF